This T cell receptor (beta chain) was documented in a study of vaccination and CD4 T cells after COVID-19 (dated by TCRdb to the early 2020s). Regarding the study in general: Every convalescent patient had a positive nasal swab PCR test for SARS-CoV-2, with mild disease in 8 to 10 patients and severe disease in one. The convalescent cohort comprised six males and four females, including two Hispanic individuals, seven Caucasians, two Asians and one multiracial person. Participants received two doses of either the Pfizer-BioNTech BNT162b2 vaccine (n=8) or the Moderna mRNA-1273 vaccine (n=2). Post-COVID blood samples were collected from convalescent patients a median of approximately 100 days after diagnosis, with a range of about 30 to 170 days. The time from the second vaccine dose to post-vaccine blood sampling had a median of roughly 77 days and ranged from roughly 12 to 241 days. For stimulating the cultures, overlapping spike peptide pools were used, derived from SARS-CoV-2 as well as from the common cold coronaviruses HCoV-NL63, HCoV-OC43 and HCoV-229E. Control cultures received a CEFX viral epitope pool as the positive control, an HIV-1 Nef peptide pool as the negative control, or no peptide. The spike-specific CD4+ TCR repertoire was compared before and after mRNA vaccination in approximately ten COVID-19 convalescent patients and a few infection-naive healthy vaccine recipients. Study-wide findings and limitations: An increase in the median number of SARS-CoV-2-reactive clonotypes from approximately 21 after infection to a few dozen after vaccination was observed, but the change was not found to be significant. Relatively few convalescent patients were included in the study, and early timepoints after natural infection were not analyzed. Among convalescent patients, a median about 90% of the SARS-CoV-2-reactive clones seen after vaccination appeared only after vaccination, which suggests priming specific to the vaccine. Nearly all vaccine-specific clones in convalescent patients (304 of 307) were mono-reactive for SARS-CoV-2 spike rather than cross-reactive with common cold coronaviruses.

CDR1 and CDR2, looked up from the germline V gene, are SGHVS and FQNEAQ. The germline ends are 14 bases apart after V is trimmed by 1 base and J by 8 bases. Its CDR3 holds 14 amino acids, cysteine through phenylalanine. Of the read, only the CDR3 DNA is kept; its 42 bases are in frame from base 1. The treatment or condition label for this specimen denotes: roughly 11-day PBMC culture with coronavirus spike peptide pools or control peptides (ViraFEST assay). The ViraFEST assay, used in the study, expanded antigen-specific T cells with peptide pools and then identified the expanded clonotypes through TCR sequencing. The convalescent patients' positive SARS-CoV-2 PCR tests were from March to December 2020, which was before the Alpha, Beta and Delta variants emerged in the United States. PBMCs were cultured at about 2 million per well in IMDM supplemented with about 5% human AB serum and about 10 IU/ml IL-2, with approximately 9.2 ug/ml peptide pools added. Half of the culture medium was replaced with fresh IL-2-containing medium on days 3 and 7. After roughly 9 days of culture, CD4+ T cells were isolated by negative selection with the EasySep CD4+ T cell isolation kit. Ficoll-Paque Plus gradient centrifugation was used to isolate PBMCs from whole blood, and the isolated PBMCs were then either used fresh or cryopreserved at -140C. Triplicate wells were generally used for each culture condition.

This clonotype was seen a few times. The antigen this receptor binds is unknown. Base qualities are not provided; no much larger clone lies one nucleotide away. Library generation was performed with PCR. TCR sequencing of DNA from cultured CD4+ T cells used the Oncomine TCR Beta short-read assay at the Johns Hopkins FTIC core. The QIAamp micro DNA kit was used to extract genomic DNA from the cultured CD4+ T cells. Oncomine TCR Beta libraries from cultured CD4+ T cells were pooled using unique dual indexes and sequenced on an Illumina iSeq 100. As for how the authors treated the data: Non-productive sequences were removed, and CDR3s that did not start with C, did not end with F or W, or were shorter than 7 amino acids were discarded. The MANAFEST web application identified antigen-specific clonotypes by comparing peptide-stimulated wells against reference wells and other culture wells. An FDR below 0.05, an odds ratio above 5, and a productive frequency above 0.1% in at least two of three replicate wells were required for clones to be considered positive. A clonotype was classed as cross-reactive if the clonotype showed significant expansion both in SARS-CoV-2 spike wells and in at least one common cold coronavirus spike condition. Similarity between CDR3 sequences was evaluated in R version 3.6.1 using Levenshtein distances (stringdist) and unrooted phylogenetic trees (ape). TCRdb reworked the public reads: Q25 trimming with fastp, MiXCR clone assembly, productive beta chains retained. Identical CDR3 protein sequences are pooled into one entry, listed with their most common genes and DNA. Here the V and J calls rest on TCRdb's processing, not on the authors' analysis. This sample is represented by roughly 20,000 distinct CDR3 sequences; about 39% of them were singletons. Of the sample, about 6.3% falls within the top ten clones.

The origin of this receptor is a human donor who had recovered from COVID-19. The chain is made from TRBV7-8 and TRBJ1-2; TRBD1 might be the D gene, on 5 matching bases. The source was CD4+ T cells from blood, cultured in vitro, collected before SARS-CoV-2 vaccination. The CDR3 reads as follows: CASSLVGPPGGYTF. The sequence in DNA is TGTGCCAGCAGCTTAGTTGGGCCCCCAGGGGGCTACACCTTC.